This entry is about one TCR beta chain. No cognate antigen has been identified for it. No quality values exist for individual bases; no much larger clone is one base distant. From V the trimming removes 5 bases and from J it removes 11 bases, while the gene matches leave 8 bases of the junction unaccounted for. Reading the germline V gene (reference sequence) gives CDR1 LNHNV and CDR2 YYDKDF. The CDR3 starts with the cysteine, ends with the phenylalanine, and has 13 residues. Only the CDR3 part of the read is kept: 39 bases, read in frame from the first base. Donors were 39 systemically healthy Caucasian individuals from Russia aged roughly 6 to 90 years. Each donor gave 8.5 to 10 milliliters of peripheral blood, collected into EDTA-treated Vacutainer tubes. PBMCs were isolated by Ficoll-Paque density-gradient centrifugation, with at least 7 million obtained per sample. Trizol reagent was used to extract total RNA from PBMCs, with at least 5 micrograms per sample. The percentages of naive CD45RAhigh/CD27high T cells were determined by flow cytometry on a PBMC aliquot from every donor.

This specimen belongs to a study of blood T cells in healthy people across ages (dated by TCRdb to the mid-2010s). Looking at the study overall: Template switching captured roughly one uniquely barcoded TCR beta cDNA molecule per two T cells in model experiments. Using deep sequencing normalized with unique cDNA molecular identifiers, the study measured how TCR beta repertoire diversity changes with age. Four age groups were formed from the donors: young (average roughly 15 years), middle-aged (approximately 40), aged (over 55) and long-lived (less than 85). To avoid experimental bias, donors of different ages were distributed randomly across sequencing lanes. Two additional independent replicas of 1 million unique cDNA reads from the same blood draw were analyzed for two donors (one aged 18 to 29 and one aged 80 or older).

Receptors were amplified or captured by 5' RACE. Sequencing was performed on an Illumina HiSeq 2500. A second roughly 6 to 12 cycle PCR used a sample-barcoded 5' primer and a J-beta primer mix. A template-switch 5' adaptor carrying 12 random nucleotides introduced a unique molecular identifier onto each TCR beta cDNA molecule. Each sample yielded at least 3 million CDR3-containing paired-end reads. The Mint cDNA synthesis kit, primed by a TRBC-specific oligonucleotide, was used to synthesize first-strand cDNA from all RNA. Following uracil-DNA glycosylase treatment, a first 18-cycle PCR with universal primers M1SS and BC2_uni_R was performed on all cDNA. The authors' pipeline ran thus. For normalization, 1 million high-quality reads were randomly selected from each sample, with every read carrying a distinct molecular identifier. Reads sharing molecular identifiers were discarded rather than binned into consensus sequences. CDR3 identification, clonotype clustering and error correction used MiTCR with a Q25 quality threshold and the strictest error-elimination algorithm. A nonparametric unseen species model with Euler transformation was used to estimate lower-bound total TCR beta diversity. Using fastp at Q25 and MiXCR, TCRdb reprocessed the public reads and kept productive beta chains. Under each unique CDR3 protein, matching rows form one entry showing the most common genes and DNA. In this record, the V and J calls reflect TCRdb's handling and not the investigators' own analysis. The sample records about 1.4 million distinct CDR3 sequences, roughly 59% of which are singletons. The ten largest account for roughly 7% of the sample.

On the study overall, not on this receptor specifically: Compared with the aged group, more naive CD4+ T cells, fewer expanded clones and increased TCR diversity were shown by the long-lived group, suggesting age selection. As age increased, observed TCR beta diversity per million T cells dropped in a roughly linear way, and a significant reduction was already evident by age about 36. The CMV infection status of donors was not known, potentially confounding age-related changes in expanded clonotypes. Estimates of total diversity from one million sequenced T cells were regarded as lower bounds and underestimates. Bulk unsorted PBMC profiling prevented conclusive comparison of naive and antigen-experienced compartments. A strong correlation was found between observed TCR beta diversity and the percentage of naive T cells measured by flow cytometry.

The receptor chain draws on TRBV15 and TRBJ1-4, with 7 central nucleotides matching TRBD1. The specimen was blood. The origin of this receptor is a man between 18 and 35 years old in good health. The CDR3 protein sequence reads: CATSVQTGLKLFF. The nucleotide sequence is TGTGCCACCAGCGTCCAGACAGGGTTGAAACTGTTTTTT.